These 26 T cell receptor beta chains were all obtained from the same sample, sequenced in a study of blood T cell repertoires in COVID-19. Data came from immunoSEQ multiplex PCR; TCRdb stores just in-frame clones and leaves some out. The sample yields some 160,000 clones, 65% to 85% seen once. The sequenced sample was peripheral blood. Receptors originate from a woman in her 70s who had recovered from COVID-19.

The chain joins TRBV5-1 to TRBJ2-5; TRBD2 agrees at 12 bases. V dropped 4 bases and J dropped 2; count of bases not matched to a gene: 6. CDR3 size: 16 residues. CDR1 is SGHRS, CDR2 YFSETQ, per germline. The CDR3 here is CASSTGTSGYQETQYF. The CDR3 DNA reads TGCGCCAGCAGCACCGGGACTAGCGGGTATCAAGAGACCCAGTACTTC.

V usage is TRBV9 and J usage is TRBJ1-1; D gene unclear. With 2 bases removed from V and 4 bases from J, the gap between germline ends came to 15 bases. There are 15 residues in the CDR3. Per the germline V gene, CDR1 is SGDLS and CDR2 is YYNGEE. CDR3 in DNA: TGTGCCAGCAGCGTCCACCCGTGGGAGGGCACTGAAGCTTTCTTT. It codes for CASSVHPWEGTEAFF. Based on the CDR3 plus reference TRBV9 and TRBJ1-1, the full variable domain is DSGVTQTPKHLITATGQRVTLRCSPRSGDLSVYWYQQSLDQGLQFLIQYYNGEERAKGNILERFSAQQFPDLHSELNLSSLELGDSALYFCASSVHPWEGTEAFFGQGTRLTVV.

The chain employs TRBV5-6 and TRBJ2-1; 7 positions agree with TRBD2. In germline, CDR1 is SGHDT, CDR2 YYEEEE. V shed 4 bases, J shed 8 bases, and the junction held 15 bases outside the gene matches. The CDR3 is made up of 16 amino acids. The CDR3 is CASSPFSSGNPDEQFF. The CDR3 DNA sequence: TGTGCCAGCAGCCCCTTTTCGAGCGGGAACCCCGATGAGCAGTTCTTC.

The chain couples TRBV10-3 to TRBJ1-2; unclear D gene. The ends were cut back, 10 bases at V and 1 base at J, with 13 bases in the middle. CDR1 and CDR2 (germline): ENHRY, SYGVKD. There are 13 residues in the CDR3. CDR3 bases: TGTGCCAATTCGACACGCCTTAACTATGGCTACACCTTC. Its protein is CANSTRLNYGYTF.

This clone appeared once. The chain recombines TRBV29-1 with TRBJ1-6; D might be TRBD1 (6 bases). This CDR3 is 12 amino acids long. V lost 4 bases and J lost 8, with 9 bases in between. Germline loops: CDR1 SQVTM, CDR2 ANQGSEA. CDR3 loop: CSVGEGDSPLHF. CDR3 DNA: TGCAGCGTTGGGGAGGGGGATTCACCCCTCCACTTT.

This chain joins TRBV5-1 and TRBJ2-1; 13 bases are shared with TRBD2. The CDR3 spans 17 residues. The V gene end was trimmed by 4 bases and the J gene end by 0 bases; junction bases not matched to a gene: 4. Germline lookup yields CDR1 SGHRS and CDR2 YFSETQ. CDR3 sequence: CASSLGLAGLSYNEQFF. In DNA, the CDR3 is TGCGCCAGCAGCCTGGGACTAGCGGGACTCTCCTACAATGAGCAGTTCTTC.

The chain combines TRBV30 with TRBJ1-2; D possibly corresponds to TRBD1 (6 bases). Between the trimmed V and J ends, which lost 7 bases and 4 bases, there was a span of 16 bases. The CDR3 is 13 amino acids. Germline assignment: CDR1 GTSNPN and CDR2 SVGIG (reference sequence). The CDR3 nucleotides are TGTGCCTCCACGACAGGAAGGAGCTATGGCTACACCTTC. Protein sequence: CASTTGRSYGYTF.

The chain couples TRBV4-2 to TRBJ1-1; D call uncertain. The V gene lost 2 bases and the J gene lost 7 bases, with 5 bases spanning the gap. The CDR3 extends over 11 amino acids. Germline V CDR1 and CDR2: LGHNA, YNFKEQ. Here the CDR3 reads CASSQHSEAFF. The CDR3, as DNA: TGTGCCAGCAGCCAACACAGTGAAGCTTTCTTT.

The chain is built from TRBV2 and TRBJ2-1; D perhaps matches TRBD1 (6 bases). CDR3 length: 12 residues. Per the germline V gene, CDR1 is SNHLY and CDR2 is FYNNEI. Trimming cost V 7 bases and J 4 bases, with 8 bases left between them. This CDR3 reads CASTTGYNEQFF. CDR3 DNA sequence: TGTGCCAGCACCACAGGGTACAATGAGCAGTTCTTC.

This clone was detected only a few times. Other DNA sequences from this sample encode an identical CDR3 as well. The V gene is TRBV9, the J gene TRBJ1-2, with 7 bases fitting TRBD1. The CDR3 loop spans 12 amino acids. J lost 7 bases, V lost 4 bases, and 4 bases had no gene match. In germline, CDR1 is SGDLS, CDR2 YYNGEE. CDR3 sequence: CASSRQGVGYTF. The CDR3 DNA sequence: TGTGCCAGCAGCCGGCAGGGGGTTGGCTACACCTTC.

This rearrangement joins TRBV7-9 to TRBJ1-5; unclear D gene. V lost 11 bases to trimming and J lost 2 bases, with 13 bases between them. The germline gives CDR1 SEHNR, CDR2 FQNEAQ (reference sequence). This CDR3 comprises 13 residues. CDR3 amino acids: CAGSLAGNQPQHF. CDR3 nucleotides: TGTGCCGGATCCCTGGCGGGCAATCAGCCCCAGCATTTT.

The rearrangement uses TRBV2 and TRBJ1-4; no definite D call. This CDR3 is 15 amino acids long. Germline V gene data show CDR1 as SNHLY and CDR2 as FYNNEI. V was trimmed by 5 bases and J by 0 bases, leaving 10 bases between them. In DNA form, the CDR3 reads TGTGCCAGCAGTCTTGCACCAGCAACTAATGAAAAACTGTTTTTT. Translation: CASSLAPATNEKLFF.

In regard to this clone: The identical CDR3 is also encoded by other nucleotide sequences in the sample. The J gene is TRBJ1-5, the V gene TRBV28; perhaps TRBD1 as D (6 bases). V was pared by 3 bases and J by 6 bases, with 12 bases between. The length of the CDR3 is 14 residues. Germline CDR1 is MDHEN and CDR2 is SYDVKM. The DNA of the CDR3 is TGTGCCAGCAGTTTGGGGGGGGGCGGTCAGCCCCAGCATTTT. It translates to CASSLGGGGQPQHF.

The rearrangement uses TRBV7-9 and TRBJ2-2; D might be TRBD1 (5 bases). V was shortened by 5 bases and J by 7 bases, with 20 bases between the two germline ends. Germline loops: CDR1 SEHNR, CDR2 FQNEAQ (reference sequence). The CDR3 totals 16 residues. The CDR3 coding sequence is TGTGCCAGCAGCAGGGCGGCAGGGCGATTGGGCGGGGAGCTGTTTTTT. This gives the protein CASSRAAGRLGGELFF.

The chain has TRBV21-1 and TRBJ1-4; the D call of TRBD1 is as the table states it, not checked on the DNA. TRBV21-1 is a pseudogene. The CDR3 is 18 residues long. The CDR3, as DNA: TGTGCCAGCAGCAATTGGATTGGACAGATCGGGCAGGGTGAAAAACTGTTTTTT. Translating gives CASSNWIGQIGQGEKLFF.

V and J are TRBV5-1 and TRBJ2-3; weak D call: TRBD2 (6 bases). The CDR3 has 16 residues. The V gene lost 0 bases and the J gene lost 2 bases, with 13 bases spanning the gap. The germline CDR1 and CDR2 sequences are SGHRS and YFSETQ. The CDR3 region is CASSLDGLYNTDTQYF. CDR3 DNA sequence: TGCGCCAGCAGCTTGGACGGACTATACAACACAGATACGCAGTATTTT.

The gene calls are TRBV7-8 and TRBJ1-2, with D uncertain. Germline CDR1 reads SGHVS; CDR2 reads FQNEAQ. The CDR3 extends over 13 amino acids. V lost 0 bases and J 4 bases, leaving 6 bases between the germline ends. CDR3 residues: CASSLAPGYGYTF. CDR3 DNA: TGTGCCAGCAGCTTAGCGCCCGGCTATGGCTACACCTTC.

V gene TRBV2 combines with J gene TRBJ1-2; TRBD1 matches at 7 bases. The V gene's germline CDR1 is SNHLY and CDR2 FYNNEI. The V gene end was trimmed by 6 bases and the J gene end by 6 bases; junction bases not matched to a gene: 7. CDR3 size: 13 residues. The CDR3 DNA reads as TGTGCCAGCAGGGAGACAGGGTTAGATGGCTACACCTTC. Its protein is CASRETGLDGYTF.

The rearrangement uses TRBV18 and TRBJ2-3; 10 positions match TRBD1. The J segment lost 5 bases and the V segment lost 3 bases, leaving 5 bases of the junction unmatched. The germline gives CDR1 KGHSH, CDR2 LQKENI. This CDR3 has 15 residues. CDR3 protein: CASSPGQGDVDTQYF. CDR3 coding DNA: TGTGCCAGCTCACCCGGACAGGGGGATGTAGATACGCAGTATTTT.

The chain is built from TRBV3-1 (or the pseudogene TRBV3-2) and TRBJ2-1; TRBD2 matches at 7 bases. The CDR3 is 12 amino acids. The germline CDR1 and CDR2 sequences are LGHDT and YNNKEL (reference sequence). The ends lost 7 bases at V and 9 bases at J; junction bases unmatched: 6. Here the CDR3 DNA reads TGTGCCAGCACCCGGGCGGGGGTTGAGCAGTTCTTC. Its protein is CASTRAGVEQFF.

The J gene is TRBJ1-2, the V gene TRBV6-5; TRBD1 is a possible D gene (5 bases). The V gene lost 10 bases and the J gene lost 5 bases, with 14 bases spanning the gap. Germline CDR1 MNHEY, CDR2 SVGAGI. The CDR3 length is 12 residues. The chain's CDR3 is CATSREGYGYTF. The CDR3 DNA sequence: TGTGCCACTTCGAGGGAGGGGTATGGCTACACCTTC.

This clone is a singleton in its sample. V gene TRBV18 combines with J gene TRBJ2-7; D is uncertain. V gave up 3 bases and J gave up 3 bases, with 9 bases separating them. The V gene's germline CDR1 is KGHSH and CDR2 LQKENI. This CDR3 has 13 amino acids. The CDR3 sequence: CASSPSLFYEQYF. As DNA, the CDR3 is TGTGCCAGCTCACCGAGTTTGTTCTACGAGCAGTACTTC.

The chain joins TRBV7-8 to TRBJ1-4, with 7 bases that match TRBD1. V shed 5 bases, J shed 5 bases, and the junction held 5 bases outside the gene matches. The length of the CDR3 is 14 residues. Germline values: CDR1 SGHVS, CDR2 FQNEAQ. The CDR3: CASSRGDSNEKLFF. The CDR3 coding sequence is TGTGCCAGCAGCCGGGGGGACAGCAATGAAAAACTGTTTTTT.

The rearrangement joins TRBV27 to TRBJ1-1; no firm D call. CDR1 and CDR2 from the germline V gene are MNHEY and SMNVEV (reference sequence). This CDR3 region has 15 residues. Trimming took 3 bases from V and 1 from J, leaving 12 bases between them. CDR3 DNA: TGTGCCAGCAGTTTGTTTGGGCAGTCGAACACTGAAGCTTTCTTT. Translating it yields CASSLFGQSNTEAFF.

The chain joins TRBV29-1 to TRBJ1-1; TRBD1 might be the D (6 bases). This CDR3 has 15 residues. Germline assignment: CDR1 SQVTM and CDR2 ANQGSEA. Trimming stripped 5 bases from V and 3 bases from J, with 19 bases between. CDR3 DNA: TGCAGCGTTCCCCAGGATGGGGGCAGAGACACTGAAGCTTTCTTT. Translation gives CSVPQDGGRDTEAFF.

The DNA for the CDR3 is TGTGCCAGCAGCTCCGAGCGGGGGAGGGAGACCCAGTACTTC. Translating gives CASSSERGRETQYF. The V call is TRBV7-2, the J call TRBJ2-5; 8 positions agree with TRBD2. Germline V gene sequence: CDR1 SGHTA, CDR2 FQGNSA. J gave up 5 bases and V 4 bases, and 6 bases lay outside the gene matches. This CDR3 has 14 amino acids.